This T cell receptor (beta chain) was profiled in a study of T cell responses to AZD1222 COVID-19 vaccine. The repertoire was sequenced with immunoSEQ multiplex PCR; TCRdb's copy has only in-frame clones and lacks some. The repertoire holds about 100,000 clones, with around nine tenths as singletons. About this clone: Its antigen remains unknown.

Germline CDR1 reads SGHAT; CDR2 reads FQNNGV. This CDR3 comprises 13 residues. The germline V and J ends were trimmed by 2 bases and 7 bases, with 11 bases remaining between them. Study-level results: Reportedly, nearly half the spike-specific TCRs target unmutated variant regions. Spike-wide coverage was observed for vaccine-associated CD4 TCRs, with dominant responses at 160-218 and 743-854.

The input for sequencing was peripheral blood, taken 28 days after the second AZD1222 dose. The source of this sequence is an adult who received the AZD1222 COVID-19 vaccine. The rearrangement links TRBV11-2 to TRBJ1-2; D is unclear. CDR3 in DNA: TGTGCCAGCAGCTTATCTCCTCTCGGTGGCTACACCTTC. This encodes CASSLSPLGGYTF.